This TCR beta chain was identified in a study of human T cells and chemical hapten exposure. Germline lookup yields CDR1 DFQATT and CDR2 SNEGSKA (reference sequence). The V and J ends lost 5 bases and 0 bases respectively, with 8 bases between them. CDR3 size: 12 residues. Overall study findings and caveats: Correlating positively with patch test score were the PT1 expanded TCR counts. Given that the donors had alopecia, their immune response may differ from that seen in healthy people.

Within the library, unique molecular identifiers were attached to each individual cDNA molecule. TCRdb itself ran the RACE reads through MiXCR, one entry per CDR3 protein. The sample yields approximately 260,000 distinct CDR3 sequences, 7.5% to 9% seen once. Regarding time point: pre-sensitization, week 0. As to treatment: therapeutic diphenylcyclopropenone sensitization with weekly scalp DPC. Phlebotomy was performed prior to application of every patch test. This clonotype was detected a few times. Antigen unknown. This sample comprised whole blood, obtained in connection with sensitization to the hapten diphenylcyclopropenone (DPC). The chain is built from TRBV20-1 and TRBJ2-7; no definite D call. The TCR was taken from a woman aged 40 to 50 with alopecia areata. Some clones in this sample may be carry-over from other donors' samples. CDR3 amino acids: CSAPVSSYEQYF. DNA for the CDR3: TGCAGTGCTCCGGTTAGCTCCTACGAGCAGTACTTC.